Below are 9 T cell receptor beta chains sequenced from a single sample in a study of T cell clonality in common variable immunodeficiency. Sequencing used immunoSEQ multiplex PCR; TCRdb keeps in-frame clones, though not all of them. The sample presents about 42,000 clones, none singletons. Source material: peripheral blood mononuclear cells. The receptors here all came from a person aged 18-69 years in good health.

This clone was observed at least ten times. The CDR3 extends 3 residues past the end of the read, so its final part is completed from the germline J gene. The chain uses TRBV7-2 and TRBJ1-4; perhaps TRBD1 as D (6 bases). This CDR3 region has 15 residues. Germline loops: CDR1 SGHTA, CDR2 FQGNSA. V lost 2 bases to trimming and J lost 3 bases, with 10 bases between them. The CDR3 loop reads CASSLTGTPNEKLFF. The CDR3 DNA, read in part, is TGTGCCAGCAGCTTAACCGGGACACCTAATGAAAAA.

There are many counts of this clone. The sequenced fragment ends 3 residues before the CDR3 boundary, so the rest is inferred from the germline J gene. V is TRBV20-1 and J is TRBJ1-1; D is unresolved. This CDR3 has 16 residues. With 4 bases removed from V and 3 bases from J, the gap between germline ends came to 21 bases. Germline V gives CDR1 DFQATT, CDR2 SNEGSKA (reference sequence). The sequenced CDR3 bases are TGCAGTGCTAAATTAGAGAGGGCCTGGTCGGACACTGAA. Translating it yields CSAKLERAWSDTE. The whole CDR3 reads CSAKLERAWSDTEAFF.

This clone was recorded many times. Read coverage stops 3 residues before the CDR3 terminus; the germline J gene supplies the remainder. The gene calls are TRBV6-2 or TRBV6-3 and TRBJ1-5, with D maybe TRBD1 (5 bases). Trimming pared 4 bases from V and 7 bases from J, leaving 17 bases between. The CDR3 contains 15 residues. Looked up from germline, CDR1 is MNHEY and CDR2 is SVGEGT. The sequenced part of the CDR3 DNA is TGTGCCAGCAGTTTCACAGGAACGCAAAACCAGCCC. Protein: CASSFTGTQNQP. The whole CDR3 is CASSFTGTQNQPQHF.

Only a few counts were recorded for this clone. The sample contains more than one DNA sequence encoding this CDR3. CDR3 bases read: TGCAGTGCTCACCCGATGAGCGGAAGTGGCACAGATACG. Protein: CSAHPMSGSGTDT. The full CDR3 reads CSAHPMSGSGTDTQYF. V gene TRBV20-1 combines with J gene TRBJ2-3; D perhaps matches TRBD2 (5 bases). Read data end 3 residues before the CDR3 end; the end is taken from the germline J gene. Trimming removed 5 bases at V and 1 base at J, with 19 bases between. Germline CDR1 is DFQATT and CDR2 is SNEGSKA (reference sequence). This CDR3 has 16 amino acids.

This clone was detected many times. With the read ending 3 residues before the CDR3 end, the germline J gene is used to fill in that end. This rearrangement joins TRBV10-3 to TRBJ1-1; no clear D. Trimming stripped 0 bases from V and 1 base from J, with 6 bases between. This CDR3 region has 14 residues. Looked up from germline, CDR1 is ENHRY and CDR2 is SYGVKD. CDR3 DNA, as far as it was read: TGTGCCATCAGTGAGTCACTAGCGAACACTGAA. Its protein product is CAISESLANTE. The CDR3 in its entirety is CAISESLANTEAFF.

This clone occurred many times. The read halts 3 residues ahead of the CDR3 end, with the missing end drawn from the germline J gene. The chain couples TRBV13 to TRBJ2-1; 13 bases line up with TRBD2. Trimming took 5 bases from V and 0 from J; bases not matched to a gene: 13. The CDR3 is 20 residues long. The germline CDR1 and CDR2 sequences are PRHDT and FYEKMQ (reference sequence). CDR3 region: CASSVKPGLAGRSSYNEQFF. The sequenced part of the CDR3 DNA is TGTGCCAGCAGCGTGAAACCGGGACTAGCGGGGCGCAGCTCCTACAATGAG.

The sequenced part of the CDR3 DNA is TGTGCCAGCAGCCGGGCAGGGCCCAGTAACTATGGC. It translates to CASSRAGPSNYG. The complete CDR3 protein is CASSRAGPSNYGYTF. The J gene is TRBJ1-2, the V gene TRBV11-2; maybe TRBD1 (5 bases). The read terminates 3 residues ahead of where the CDR3 ends, so the germline J gene completes it. V lost 5 bases and J 1 base, leaving 14 bases between the germline ends. This CDR3 is 15 amino acids long. The germline gives CDR1 SGHAT, CDR2 FQNNGV.

A remark on this clone: The CDR3 is cut off 3 residues early in the read; its end comes from the germline J gene. The V call is TRBV7-2, the J call TRBJ1-2; perhaps TRBD1 as D (6 bases). CDR1 is SGHTA and CDR2 is FQGNSA in the germline V gene. CDR3 size: 14 residues. The sequenced part of the CDR3 DNA is TGTGCCAGCAGCTTAAATTCAGGGGCCTACGAC. Its translation is CASSLNSGAYD. The entire CDR3 reads CASSLNSGAYDYTF.

This clone was seen many times. The CDR3 end is not reached by the read, which stops 3 residues before it; the germline J gene fills it in. The chain links TRBV12-3 or TRBV12-4 to TRBJ1-2; possibly TRBD1 for D (5 bases). The CDR3 is made up of 12 amino acids. V lost 7 bases and J lost 5, with 11 bases in between. Here the CDR3 reads CASTPGRYGYTF. The covered CDR3 bases are TGTGCCAGCACCCCAGGGCGGTATGGC.